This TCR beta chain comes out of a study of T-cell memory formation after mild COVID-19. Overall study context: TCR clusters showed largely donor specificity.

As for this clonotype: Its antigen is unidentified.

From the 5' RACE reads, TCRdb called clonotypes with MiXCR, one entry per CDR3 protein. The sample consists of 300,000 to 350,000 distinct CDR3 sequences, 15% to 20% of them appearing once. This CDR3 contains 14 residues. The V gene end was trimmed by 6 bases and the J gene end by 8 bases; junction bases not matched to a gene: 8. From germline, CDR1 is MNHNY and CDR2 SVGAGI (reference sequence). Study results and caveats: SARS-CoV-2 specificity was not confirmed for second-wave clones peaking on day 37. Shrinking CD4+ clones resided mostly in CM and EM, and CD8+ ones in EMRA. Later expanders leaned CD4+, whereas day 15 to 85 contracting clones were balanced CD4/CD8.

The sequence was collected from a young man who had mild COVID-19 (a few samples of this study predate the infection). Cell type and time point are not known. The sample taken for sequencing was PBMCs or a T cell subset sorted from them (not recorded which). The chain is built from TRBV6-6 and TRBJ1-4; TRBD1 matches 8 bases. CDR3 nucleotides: TGTGCCAGCAGACCCCAGGGGGCAGGAGAAAAACTGTTTTTT. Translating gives CASRPQGAGEKLFF.